This passage covers 20 T cell receptor beta chains from one sample sequenced in a study of T cells after yellow fever vaccination. A single record per CDR3 protein comes from TCRdb applying MiXCR to the 5' RACE reads. The repertoire consists of a few hundred thousand distinct CDR3 sequences, with around 6.8% occurring once and the leading ten covering 18%. Sequencing used PBMCs, obtained 35 to 50 days after the first yellow fever vaccination. These receptors all come from a man between 18 and 35 years old who received the YFV17D yellow fever vaccine.

This clonotype was seen more than once but under ten times. The J gene is TRBJ2-1, the V gene TRBV12-3 or TRBV12-4; D is unresolved. V gave up 3 bases and J gave up 8 bases, with 17 bases separating them. This CDR3 comprises 15 residues. The DNA for the CDR3 is TGTGCCAGCAGTTTGTTGGCCGCTACCGCGGATGAGCAGTTCTTC. Translated, it gives CASSLLAATADEQFF.

This clonotype was seen repeatedly, ten times or more. This chain uses TRBV20-1 with TRBJ1-2; 7 bases line up with TRBD1. This CDR3 is 15 amino acids long. Unmatched junction bases numbered 9, after V lost 5 bases and J lost 0 bases. Germline V gene data show CDR1 as DFQATT and CDR2 as SNEGSKA (reference sequence). The CDR3 DNA reads as TGCAGTGCTCAAGAGGATGGGACAGCTAACTATGGCTACACCTTC. Translating gives CSAQEDGTANYGYTF.

The sample holds a few counts of this clonotype. This chain uses TRBV29-1 with TRBJ1-1, with a tentative D call TRBD1 (6 bases). The V and J ends lost 3 bases and 5 bases respectively, with 16 bases between them. This CDR3 has 14 amino acids. Germline V CDR1 and CDR2: SQVTM, ANQGSEA. The CDR3: CSVEEEGDRTEAFF. CDR3 coding DNA: TGCAGCGTTGAGGAAGAGGGGGATCGGACTGAAGCTTTCTTT.

The chain recombines TRBV10-3 with TRBJ1-1, with a weak D call TRBD1 (5 bases). Trimming took off 10 bases at V and 2 bases at J, with 23 bases between the two ends. The germline V gene encodes CDR1 ENHRY and CDR2 SYGVKD. The CDR3 totals 16 residues. This CDR3 is CATLAPGDRLNTEAFF. The CDR3 nucleotides read TGTGCCACCTTGGCCCCAGGTGACAGACTTAACACTGAAGCTTTCTTT.

This clonotype was observed a handful of times. The rearrangement uses TRBV2 and TRBJ2-5, with 8 bases matching TRBD1. The trim removed 5 bases at V and 2 bases at J, leaving 4 bases unmatched. Per germline, CDR1 SNHLY and CDR2 FYNNEI. The CDR3 sequence is 14 residues long. The CDR3 loop reads CASSNRQGQETQYF. The CDR3 nucleotides are TGTGCCAGCAGTAACCGACAGGGGCAAGAGACCCAGTACTTC.

This clonotype turned up a few times. The V gene is TRBV7-9, the J gene TRBJ2-6; D is undetermined. Trimming stripped 1 base from V and 4 bases from J, with 8 bases between. This CDR3 has 15 residues. The germline CDR1 and CDR2 sequences are SEHNR and FQNEAQ (reference sequence). In DNA, the CDR3 is TGTGCCAGCAGCTTAGGGGGATTCGGGGCCAACGTCCTGACTTTC. Amino acid sequence: CASSLGGFGANVLTF. The full variable domain, rest sourced from reference TRBV7-9 and TRBJ2-6, is DTGVSQNPRHKITKRGQNVTFRCDPISEHNRLYWYRQTLGQGPEFLTYFQNEAQLEKSRLLSDRFSAERPKGSFSTLEIQRTEQGDSAMYLCASSLGGFGANVLTFGAGSRLTVL.

The chain carries TRBV29-1 and TRBJ1-4; D is undetermined. With 0 bases removed from V and 6 bases from J, the gap between germline ends came to 14 bases. Germline CDR1 and CDR2: SQVTM and ANQGSEA. The CDR3 extends over 15 amino acids. The CDR3 DNA sequence: TGCAGCGTTGAAGAGGACCGGGCAGCCCATGAAAAACTGTTTTTT. Protein product: CSVEEDRAAHEKLFF. Full variable domain (rest looked up from reference TRBV29-1 and TRBJ1-4): SAVISQKPSRDICQRGTSLTIQCQVDSQVTMMFWYRQQPGQSLTLIATANQGSEATYESGFVIDKFPISRPNLTFSTLTVSNMSPEDSSIYLCSVEEDRAAHEKLFFGSGTQLSVL.

This clonotype showed up just a few times. The chain links TRBV28 to TRBJ2-5; D not certain. V was clipped by 5 bases and J by 3 bases, with 10 bases between them. The germline CDR1 and CDR2 sequences are MDHEN and SYDVKM. The CDR3 loop spans 13 amino acids. In DNA form, the CDR3 reads TGTGCCAGCAGTATCCCCACGAAAGAGACCCAGTACTTC. This translates into CASSIPTKETQYF.

The rearrangement uses TRBV7-8 and TRBJ2-3; the D gene is possibly TRBD2 (5 bases). Germline lookup yields CDR1 SGHVS and CDR2 FQNEAQ. The V end lost 6 bases, the J end lost 2 bases, and 21 bases lay between the germline ends. The CDR3 is made up of 17 amino acids. CDR3 protein: CASRPGLGRVHTDTQYF. The CDR3 DNA follows: TGTGCCAGCAGGCCAGGACTCGGGCGGGTTCACACAGATACGCAGTATTTT.

The gene calls are TRBV7-2 and TRBJ1-2, with 7 bases fitting TRBD1. Unmatched junction bases numbered 5, after V lost 3 bases and J lost 7 bases. CDR1 and CDR2 (germline): SGHTA, FQGNSA. The CDR3 contains 13 residues. This chain's CDR3 is CASSFLYRGGYTF. As DNA, the CDR3 is TGTGCCAGCAGCTTCCTCTACAGGGGTGGCTACACCTTC.

The chain employs TRBV9 and TRBJ2-7, with D perhaps being TRBD1 or TRBD2 (5 bases each). Germline assignment: CDR1 SGDLS and CDR2 YYNGEE. The V end was cut by 4 bases, the J end by 2 bases, with 13 bases between. The CDR3 contains 14 residues. The CDR3 nucleotides are TGTGCCAGCAGCCCGAGGGACGTCCCCTACGAGCAGTACGTC. It codes for CASSPRDVPYEQYV.

This clonotype was picked up many times. The chain joins TRBV12-3 or TRBV12-4 to TRBJ2-6; no definite D call. CDR3 length equals 15 residues. V lost 6 bases and J 2 bases, leaving 11 bases between the germline ends. The DNA for the CDR3 is TGTGCCAGCAGCCTTAACTCTCCTGGGGCCAACGTCCTGACTTTC. Amino acid sequence: CASSLNSPGANVLTF.

This clonotype was counted many times. The gene calls are TRBV7-9 and TRBJ1-5; 8 bases are shared with TRBD1. The length of the CDR3 is 16 residues. From germline, CDR1 is SEHNR and CDR2 FQNEAQ (reference sequence). V gave up 4 bases and J gave up 2 bases; unmatched junction bases: 7. The chain's CDR3 is CASSYTGGKGNQPQHF. The CDR3 region has the DNA TGTGCCAGCAGCTACACAGGGGGAAAGGGCAATCAGCCCCAGCATTTT.

This clonotype has ten or more counts. This sequence joins TRBV12-3 or TRBV12-4 and TRBJ1-1; TRBD1 matches 7 bases. The trim removed 6 bases at V and 4 bases at J, leaving 5 bases unmatched. CDR3 length equals 13 residues. The CDR3 sequence: CASRRGLSTEAFF. The CDR3 coding sequence is TGTGCCAGCAGAAGGGGGCTGAGCACTGAAGCTTTCTTT.

V usage is TRBV28 and J usage is TRBJ2-3; D unresolved. The CDR3 totals 14 residues. V was pared by 4 bases and J by 0 bases, with 8 bases between. Germline V gene data show CDR1 as MDHEN and CDR2 as SYDVKM. The CDR3 spells CASSSQASTDTQYF. DNA for the CDR3: TGTGCCAGCAGTTCTCAAGCTAGCACAGATACGCAGTATTTT.

The V call is TRBV19, the J call TRBJ2-2; perhaps TRBD2 as D (5 bases). CDR1 and CDR2 from the germline V gene are LNHDA and SQIVND (reference sequence). The CDR3 has 13 residues. V shed 7 bases and J shed 1 base, with 7 bases lying between them. The CDR3: CASNEGNTGELFF. The CDR3 region has the DNA TGTGCCAGTAACGAGGGGAACACCGGGGAGCTGTTTTTT.

This clonotype was seen only a few times. V and J are TRBV6-1 and TRBJ2-7; D is unresolved. Trimming left V 5 bases short and J 2 bases short, with 10 bases between. The CDR3 sequence is 13 residues long. Germline V gene sequence: CDR1 MNHNS, CDR2 SASEGT. CDR3 amino acids: CASSMDPTYEQYF. CDR3 bases: TGTGCCAGCAGTATGGACCCGACCTACGAGCAGTACTTC.

This clonotype has a handful of counts. The rearrangement uses TRBV7-8 and TRBJ2-1; 9 nucleotides align to TRBD1. J lost 2 bases, V lost 4 bases, and 9 bases had no gene match. The CDR3 extends over 17 amino acids. Germline V gene sequence: CDR1 SGHVS, CDR2 FQNEAQ. The CDR3 region is CASSSNRRQGAYNEQFF. The CDR3 nucleotides read TGTGCCAGCAGCTCGAATCGAAGACAGGGGGCCTACAATGAGCAGTTCTTC.

The chain has TRBV4-2 and TRBJ2-3, with a weak D call TRBD2 (5 bases). CDR3 length: 16 residues. V gave up 1 base and J gave up 0 bases, with 11 bases separating them. Germline V lookup: CDR1 LGHNA, CDR2 YNFKEQ. DNA of the CDR3: TGTGCCAGCAGCCAAGGCCGGACTTCTAGCACAGATACGCAGTATTTT. Protein: CASSQGRTSSTDTQYF.

The V and J genes are TRBV15 and TRBJ2-2; D is unresolved. Germline CDR1 is LNHNV and CDR2 is YYDKDF (reference sequence). CDR3 length: 17 amino acids. V lost 0 bases, J lost 1 base, and 12 bases lay in between. The CDR3 loop is CATSRDSRRLNTGELFF. Written as DNA, the CDR3 is TGTGCCACCAGCAGAGATTCCCGACGGTTGAACACCGGGGAGCTGTTTTTT.